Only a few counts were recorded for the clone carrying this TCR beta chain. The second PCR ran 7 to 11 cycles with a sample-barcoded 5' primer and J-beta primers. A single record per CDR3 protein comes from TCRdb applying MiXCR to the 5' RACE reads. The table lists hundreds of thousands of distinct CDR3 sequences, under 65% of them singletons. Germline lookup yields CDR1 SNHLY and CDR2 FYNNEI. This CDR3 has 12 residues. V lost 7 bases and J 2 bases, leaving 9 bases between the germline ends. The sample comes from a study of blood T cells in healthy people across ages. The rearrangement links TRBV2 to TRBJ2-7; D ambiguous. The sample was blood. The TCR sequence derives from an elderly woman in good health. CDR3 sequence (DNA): TGTGCCAGCAAACCCGAGACCTACGAGCAGTACTTC. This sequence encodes CASKPETYEQYF.